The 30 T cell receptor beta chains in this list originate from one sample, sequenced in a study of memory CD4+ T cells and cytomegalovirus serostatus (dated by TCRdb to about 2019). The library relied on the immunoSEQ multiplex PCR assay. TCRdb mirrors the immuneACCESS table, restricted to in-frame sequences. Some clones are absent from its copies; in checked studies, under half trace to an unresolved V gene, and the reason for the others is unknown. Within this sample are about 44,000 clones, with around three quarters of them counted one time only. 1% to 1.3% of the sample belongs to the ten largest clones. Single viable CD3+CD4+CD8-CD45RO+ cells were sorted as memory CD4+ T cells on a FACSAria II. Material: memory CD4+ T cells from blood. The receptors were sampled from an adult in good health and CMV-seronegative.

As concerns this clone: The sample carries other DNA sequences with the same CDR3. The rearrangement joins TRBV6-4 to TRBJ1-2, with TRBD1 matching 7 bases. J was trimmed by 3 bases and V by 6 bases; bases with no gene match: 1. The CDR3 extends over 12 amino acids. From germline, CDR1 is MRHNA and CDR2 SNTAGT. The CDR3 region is CASSDRDYGYTF. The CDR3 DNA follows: TGTGCCAGCAGCGACAGGGACTATGGCTACACCTTC.

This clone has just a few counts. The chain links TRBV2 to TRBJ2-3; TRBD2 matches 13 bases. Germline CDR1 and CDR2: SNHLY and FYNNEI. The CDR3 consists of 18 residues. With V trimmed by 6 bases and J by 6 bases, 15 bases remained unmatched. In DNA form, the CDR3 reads TGTGCCAGCAGAACCCAGATACGACTAGCGGGAGGCGGGGATACGCAGTATTTT. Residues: CASRTQIRLAGGGDTQYF.

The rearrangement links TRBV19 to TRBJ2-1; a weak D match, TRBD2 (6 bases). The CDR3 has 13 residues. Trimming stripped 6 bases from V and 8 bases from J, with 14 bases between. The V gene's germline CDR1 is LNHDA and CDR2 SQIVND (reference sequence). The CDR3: CASSGSDRDEQFF. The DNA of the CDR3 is TGTGCCAGTAGCGGGAGTGATAGGGATGAGCAGTTCTTC. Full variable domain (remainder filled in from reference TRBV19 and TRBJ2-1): DGGITQSPKYLFRKEGQNVTLSCEQNLNHDAMYWYRQDPGQGLRLIYYSQIVNDFQKGDIAEGYSVSREKKESFPLTVTSAQKNPTAFYLCASSGSDRDEQFFGPGTRLTVL.

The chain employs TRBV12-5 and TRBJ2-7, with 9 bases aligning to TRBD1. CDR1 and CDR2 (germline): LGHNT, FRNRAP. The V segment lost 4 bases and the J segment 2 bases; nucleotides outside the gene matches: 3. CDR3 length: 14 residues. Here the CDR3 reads CASGSRQGAYEQYF. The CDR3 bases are TGTGCTAGTGGTTCGAGACAGGGGGCCTACGAGCAGTACTTC.

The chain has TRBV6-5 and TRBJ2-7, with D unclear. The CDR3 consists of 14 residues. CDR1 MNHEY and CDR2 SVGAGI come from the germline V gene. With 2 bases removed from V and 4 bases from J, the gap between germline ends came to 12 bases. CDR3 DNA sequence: TGTGCCAGCAGTTACAACGGCAGGTCATACGAGCAGTACTTC. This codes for CASSYNGRSYEQYF.

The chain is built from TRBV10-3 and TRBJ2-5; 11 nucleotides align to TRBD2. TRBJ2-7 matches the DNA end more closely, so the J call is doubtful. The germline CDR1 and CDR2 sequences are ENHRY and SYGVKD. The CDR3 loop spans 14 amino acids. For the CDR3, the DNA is TGTGCCATCAGAGACGGGACTAGCGGCTACGAGCAGTACTTC. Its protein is CAIRDGTSGYEQYF.

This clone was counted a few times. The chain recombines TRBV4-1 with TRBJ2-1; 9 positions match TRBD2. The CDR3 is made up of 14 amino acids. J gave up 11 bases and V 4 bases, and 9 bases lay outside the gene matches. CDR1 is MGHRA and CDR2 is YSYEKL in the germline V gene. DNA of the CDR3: TGCGCCAGCAGCCGGGGGGATAGCGGGAGTCAGCAGTTCTTC. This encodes CASSRGDSGSQQFF.

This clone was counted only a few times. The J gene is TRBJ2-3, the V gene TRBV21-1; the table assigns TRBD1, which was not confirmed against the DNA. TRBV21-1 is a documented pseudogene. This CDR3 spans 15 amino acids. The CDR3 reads CASSTRTGSTDTQYF. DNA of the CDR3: TGTGCCAGCAGCACGCGGACAGGGAGCACAGATACGCAGTATTTT.

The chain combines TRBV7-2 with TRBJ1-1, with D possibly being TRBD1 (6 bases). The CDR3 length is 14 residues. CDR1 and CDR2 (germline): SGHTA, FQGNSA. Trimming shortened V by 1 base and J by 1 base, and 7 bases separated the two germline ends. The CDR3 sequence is CASSLGRGNTEAFF. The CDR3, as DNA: TGTGCCAGCAGCTTAGGCAGGGGGAACACTGAAGCTTTCTTT.

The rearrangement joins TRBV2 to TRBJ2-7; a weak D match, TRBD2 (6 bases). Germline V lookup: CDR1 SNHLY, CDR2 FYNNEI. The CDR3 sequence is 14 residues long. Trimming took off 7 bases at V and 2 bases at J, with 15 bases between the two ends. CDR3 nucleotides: TGTGCCAGCATGGAGGGCAGGAGTCCCTACGAGCAGTACTTC. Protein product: CASMEGRSPYEQYF.

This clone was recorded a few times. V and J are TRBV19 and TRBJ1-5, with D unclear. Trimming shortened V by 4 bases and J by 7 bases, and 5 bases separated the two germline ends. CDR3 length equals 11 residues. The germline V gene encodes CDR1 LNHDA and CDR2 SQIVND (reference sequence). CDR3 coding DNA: TGTGCCAGTAGTAGCGGACAGCCCCAGCATTTT. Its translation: CASSSGQPQHF.

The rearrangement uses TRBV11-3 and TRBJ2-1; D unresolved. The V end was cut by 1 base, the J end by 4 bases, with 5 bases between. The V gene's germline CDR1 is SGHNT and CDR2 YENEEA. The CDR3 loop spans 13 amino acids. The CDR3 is CASSLVDYNEQFF. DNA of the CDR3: TGTGCCAGCAGCTTAGTGGATTACAATGAGCAGTTCTTC.

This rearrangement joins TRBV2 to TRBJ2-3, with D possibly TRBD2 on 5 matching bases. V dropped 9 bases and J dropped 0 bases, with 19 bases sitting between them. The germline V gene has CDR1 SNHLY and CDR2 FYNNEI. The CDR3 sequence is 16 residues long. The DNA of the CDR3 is TGTGCCAGTGCCCACATGGGGAGCGGTAGCACAGATACGCAGTATTTT. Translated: CASAHMGSGSTDTQYF. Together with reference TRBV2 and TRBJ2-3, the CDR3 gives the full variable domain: EPEVTQTPSHQVTQMGQEVILRCVPISNHLYFYWYRQILGQKVEFLVSFYNNEISEKSEIFDDQFSVERPDGSNFTLKIRSTKLEDSAMYFCASAHMGSGSTDTQYFGPGTRLTVL.

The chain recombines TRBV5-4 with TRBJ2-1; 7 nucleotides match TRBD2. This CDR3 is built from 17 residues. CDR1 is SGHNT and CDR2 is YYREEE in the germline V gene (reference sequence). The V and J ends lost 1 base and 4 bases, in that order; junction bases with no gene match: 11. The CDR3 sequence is CASSLSASGRNYNEQFF. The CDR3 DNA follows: TGTGCCAGCAGCTTGTCCGCTAGCGGTCGAAATTACAATGAGCAGTTCTTC.

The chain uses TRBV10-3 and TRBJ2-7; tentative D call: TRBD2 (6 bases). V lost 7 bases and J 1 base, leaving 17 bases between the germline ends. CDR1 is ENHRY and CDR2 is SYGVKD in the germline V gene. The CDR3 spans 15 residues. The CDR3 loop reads CAIKSTMEGSYEQYF. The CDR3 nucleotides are TGTGCCATCAAGTCGACAATGGAGGGATCCTACGAGCAGTACTTC.

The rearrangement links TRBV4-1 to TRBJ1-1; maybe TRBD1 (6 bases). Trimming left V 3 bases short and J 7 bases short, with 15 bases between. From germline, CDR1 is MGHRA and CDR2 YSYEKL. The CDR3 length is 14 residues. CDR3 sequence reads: CASSQPLRTDEAFF. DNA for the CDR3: TGCGCCAGCAGCCAGCCATTGCGGACAGATGAAGCTTTCTTT.

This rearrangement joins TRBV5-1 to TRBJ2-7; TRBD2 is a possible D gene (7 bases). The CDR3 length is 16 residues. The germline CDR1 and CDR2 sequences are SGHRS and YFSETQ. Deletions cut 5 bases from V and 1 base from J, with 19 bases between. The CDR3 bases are TGCGCCAGCAGGGGCGAAGGGGGGGAAATTTCCTACGAGCAGTACTTC. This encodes CASRGEGGEISYEQYF. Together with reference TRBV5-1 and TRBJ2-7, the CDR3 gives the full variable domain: KAGVTQTPRYLIKTRGQQVTLSCSPISGHRSVSWYQQTPGQGLQFLFEYFSETQRNKGNFPGRFSGRQFSNSRSEMNVSTLELGDSALYLCASRGEGGEISYEQYFGPGTRLTVT.

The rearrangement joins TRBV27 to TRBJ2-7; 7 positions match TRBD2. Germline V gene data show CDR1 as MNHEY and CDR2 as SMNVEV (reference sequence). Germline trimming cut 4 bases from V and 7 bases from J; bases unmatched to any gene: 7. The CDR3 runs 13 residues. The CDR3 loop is CASSSSWGGEQYF. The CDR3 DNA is TGTGCCAGCAGTTCCTCCTGGGGGGGAGAGCAGTACTTC.

The CDR3 loop is CASRGTPTYEQYF. CDR3 nucleotide sequence: TGTGCCAGTCGCGGGACACCGACCTACGAGCAGTACTTC. J is TRBJ2-7 and V is TRBV28; tentatively, D is TRBD1 or TRBD2 (6 bases each). V lost 9 bases and J lost 2, with 14 bases in between. Germline CDR1 reads MDHEN; CDR2 reads SYDVKM. The CDR3 length is 13 residues.

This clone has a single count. As DNA, the CDR3 is TGTGCCAGCAGCCCGACAACCGCACCCAATCAGCCCCAGCATTTT. Protein: CASSPTTAPNQPQHF. J is TRBJ1-5 and V is TRBV6-5; D gene uncertain. The CDR3 length is 15 residues. Trimming pared 6 bases from V and 3 bases from J, leaving 15 bases between. CDR1 MNHEY and CDR2 SVGAGI come from the germline V gene.

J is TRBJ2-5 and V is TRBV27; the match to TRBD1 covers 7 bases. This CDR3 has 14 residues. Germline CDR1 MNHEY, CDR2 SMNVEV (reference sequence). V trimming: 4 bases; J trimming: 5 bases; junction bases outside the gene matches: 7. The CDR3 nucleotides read TGTGCCAGCAGTTCCGCCGACAGGGTTGAGACCCAGTACTTC. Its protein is CASSSADRVETQYF.

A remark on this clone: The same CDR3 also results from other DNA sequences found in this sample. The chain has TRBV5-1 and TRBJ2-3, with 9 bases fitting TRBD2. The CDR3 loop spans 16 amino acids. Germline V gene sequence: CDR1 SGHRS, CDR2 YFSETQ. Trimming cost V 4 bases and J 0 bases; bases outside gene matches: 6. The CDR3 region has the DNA TGCGCCAGCAGCCCGCCGACTAGCGGTAGCACAGATACGCAGTATTTT. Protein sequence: CASSPPTSGSTDTQYF.

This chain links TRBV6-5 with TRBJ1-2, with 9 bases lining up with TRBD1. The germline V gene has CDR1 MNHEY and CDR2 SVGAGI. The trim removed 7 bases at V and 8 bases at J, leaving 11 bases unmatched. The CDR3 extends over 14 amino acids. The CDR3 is CASTEPGQGRGYTF. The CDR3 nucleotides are TGTGCCAGCACCGAACCCGGACAGGGGCGCGGCTACACCTTC.

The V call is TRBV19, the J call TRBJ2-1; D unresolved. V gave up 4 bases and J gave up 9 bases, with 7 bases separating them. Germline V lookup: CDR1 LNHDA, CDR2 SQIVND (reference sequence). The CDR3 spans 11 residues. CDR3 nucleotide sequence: TGTGCCAGTAGTAGGTGGAGTGAGCAGTTCTTC. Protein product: CASSRWSEQFF.

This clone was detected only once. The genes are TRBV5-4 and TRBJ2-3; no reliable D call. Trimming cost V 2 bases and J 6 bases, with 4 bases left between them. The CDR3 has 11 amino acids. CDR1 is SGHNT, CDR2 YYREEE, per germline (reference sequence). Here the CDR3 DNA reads TGTGCCAGCAGCTTAGGGGATACGCAGTATTTT. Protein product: CASSLGDTQYF.

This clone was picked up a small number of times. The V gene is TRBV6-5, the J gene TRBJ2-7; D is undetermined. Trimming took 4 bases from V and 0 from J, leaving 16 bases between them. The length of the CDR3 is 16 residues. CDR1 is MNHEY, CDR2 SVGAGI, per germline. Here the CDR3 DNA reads TGTGCCAGCAGTTGGCCCAGGACGGCCAGCTCCTACGAGCAGTACTTC. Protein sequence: CASSWPRTASSYEQYF.

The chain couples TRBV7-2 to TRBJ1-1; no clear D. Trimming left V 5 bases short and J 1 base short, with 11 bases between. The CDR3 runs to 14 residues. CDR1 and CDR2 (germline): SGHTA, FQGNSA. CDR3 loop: CASSQRRGNTEAFF. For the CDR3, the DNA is TGTGCCAGCAGCCAGCGGCGCGGGAACACTGAAGCTTTCTTT.

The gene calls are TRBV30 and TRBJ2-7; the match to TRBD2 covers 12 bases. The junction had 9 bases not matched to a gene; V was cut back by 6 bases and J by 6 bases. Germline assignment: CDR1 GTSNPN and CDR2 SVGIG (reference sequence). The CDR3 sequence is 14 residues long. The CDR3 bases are TGTGCCTGCCTCCGGGCTAGCGGGAGGGGCGAGCAGTACTTC. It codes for CACLRASGRGEQYF.

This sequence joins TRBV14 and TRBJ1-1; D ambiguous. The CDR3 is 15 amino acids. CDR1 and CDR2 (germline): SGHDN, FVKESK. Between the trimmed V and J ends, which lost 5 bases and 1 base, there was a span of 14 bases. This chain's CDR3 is CASSTRQRWNTEAFF. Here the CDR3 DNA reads TGTGCCAGCAGCACAAGGCAGAGGTGGAACACTGAAGCTTTCTTT.

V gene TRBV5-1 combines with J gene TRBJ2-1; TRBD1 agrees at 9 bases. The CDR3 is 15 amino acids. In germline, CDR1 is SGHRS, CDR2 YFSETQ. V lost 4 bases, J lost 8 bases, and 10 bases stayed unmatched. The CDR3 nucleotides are TGCGCCAGCAGCGACGGGACAGGGATTATCTATGAGCAGTTCTTC. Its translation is CASSDGTGIIYEQFF.